This entry describes one T cell receptor beta chain. This record belongs to a study of CD8+ T cells in alopecia areata. Whole-study context: Once tofacitinib had been taken for 6 to 18 months, 6 months off drug followed.

As the sequencing template, cDNA was produced by extracting RNA and reverse transcribing it. Sequencing used immunoSEQ multiplex PCR; TCRdb keeps in-frame clones, though not all of them. Among about 140,000 clones, roughly four fifths were seen once, and the ten largest hold around a quarter. Treatment of the sample: oral pan-JAK inhibitor, 5-10 mg twice daily. The source is a human donor with alopecia areata. The source was CD8+ T cells sorted from blood, collected at week 4, from a patient treated with tofacitinib.

The CDR3 region is CASSLVRGSTDTQYF. DNA for the CDR3: TGTGCCAGCAGCTTAGTACGGGGGAGCACAGATACGCAGTATTTT. The V call is TRBV7-9, the J call TRBJ2-3; D is possibly TRBD2 (6 bases). The CDR3 covers 15 residues. Germline CDR1 and CDR2: SEHNR and FQNEAQ (reference sequence). Trimming removed 1 base from V and 0 bases from J, with 8 bases in between.